Described below is a single T cell receptor beta chain sequence and its context. Antigen: not known. The sample originates from a study of T cell repertoires in cytomegalovirus infection. V dropped 1 base and J dropped 6 bases, with 7 bases sitting between them. The length of the CDR3 is 13 residues. From the reads, TCRdb called clonotypes with MiXCR, one entry per CDR3 protein. In the table there are approximately 1,000,000 distinct CDR3 sequences, around 30% of which are singletons. This TCR came from a human donor in good health (CMV status not recorded). Some clones in this sample may be carry-over from other donors' samples. The source was cultured CD8+ T cells from PBMCs, collected from culture after CMV antigen stimulation. The rearrangement uses TRBV12-3 or TRBV12-4 and TRBJ2-4; no reliable D call. This CDR3 is CASSLDRVNIQYF. The CDR3 DNA reads TGTGCCAGCAGTTTAGACAGAGTAAACATTCAGTACTTC.